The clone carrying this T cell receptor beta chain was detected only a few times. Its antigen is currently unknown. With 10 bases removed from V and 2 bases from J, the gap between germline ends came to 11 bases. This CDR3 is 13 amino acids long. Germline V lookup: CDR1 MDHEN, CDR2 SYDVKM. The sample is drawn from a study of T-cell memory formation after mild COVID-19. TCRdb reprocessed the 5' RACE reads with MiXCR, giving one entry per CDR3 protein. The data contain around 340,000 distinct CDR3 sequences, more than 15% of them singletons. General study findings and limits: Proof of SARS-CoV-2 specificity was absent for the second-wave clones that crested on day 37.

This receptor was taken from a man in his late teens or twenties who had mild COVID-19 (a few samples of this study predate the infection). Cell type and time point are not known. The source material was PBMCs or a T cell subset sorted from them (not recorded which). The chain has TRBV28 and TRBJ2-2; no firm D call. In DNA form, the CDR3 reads TGTGCCACTGGACCAGTTAACACCGGGGAGCTGTTTTTT. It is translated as CATGPVNTGELFF.